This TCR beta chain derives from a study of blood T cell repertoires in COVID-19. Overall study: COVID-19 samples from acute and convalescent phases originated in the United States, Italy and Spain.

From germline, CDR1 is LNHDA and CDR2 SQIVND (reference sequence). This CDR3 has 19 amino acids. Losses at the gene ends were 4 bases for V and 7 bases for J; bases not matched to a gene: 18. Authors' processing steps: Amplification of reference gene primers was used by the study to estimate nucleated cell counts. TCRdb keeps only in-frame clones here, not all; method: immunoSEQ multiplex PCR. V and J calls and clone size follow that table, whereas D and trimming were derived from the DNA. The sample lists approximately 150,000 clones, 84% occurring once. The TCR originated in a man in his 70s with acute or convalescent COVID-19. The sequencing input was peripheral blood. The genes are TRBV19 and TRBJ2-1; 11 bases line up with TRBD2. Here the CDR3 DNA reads TGTGCCAGTAGTACCCTGGGGACTAGCGGCTTACATGGGGGGAATGAGCAGTTCTTC. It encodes CASSTLGTSGLHGGNEQFF. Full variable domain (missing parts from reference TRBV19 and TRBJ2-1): DGGITQSPKYLFRKEGQNVTLSCEQNLNHDAMYWYRQDPGQGLRLIYYSQIVNDFQKGDIAEGYSVSREKKESFPLTVTSAQKNPTAFYLCASSTLGTSGLHGGNEQFFGPGTRLTVL.